The entry that follows covers one T cell receptor beta chain sequence. Its cognate antigen is unknown. Profiled with immunoSEQ multiplex PCR; TCRdb holds only in-frame clones, not every one. The sample consists of roughly 35,000 clones, around 69% of them appearing once. The record originates from a study of vaccination effects on CD4 cells after COVID-19. Germline V lookup: CDR1 SGHAT, CDR2 FQNNGV. Trimming took off 5 bases at V and 5 bases at J, with 12 bases between the two ends. The CDR3 loop spans 13 amino acids. CD4+ T cells specific for antigen were expanded with viral peptide pools by the ViraFEST assay before sequencing. It was after 10 days of culture that CD4+ T cells were isolated. SARS-CoV-2 infected the person between March and December 2020, as confirmed by PCR.

This sample comprised CD4+ T cells from PBMCs cultured with HCoV-NL63 spike peptides, obtained before COVID-19 vaccination. This receptor was taken from a human donor who had a prior SARS-CoV-2 infection. The V gene is TRBV11-2, the J gene TRBJ2-5, with D tentatively TRBD1 (5 bases). The CDR3 DNA is TGTGCCAGCAGCCACCCCCCAGGGGAGACCCAGTACTTC. It is translated as CASSHPPGETQYF.